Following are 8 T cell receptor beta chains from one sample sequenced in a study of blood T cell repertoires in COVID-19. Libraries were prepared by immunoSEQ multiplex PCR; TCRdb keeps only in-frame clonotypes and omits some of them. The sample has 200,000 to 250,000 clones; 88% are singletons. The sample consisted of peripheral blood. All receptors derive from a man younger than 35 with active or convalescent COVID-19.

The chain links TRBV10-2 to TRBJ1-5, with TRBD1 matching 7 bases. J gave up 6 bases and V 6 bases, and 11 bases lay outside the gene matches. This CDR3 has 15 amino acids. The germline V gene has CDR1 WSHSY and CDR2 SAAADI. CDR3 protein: CASSRAGGRSQPQHF. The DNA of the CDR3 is TGCGCCAGCAGCCGGGCAGGGGGACGGAGTCAGCCCCAGCATTTT.

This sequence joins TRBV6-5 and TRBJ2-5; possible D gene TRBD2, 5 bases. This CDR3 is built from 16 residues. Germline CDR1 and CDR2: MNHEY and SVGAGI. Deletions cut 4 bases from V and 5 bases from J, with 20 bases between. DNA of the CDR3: TGTGCCAGCAGTTCCCAACGCCGGGGAACTGGGGAGACCCAGTACTTC. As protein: CASSSQRRGTGETQYF.

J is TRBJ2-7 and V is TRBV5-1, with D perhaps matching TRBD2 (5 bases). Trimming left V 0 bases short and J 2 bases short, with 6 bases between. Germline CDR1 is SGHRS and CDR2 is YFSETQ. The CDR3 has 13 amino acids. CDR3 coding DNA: TGCGCCAGCAGCTTGGGAGGGACCTACGAGCAGTACTTC. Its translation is CASSLGGTYEQYF.

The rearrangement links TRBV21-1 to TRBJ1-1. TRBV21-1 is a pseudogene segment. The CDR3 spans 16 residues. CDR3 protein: CASSKARGQQNTEAFF. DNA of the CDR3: TGTGCCAGCAGCAAAGCGCGGGGGCAGCAGAACACTGAAGCTTTCTTT.

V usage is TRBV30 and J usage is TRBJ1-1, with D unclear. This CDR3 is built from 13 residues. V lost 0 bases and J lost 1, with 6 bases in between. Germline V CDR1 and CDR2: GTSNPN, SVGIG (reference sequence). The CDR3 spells CAWSVIRNTEAFF. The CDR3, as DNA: TGTGCCTGGAGTGTTATCCGGAACACTGAAGCTTTCTTT.

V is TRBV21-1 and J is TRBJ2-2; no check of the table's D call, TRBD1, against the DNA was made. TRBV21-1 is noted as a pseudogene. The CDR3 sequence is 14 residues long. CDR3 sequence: CASARDRGFGELFF. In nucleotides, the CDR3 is TGTGCCAGCGCTCGGGACAGGGGTTTCGGGGAGCTGTTTTTT.

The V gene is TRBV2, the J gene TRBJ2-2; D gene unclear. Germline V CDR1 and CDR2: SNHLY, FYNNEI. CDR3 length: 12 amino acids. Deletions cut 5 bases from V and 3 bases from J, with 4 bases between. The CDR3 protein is CASSRDTGELFF. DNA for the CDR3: TGTGCCAGCAGTCGCGACACCGGGGAGCTGTTTTTT. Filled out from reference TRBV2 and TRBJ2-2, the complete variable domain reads EPEVTQTPSHQVTQMGQEVILRCVPISNHLYFYWYRQILGQKVEFLVSFYNNEISEKSEIFDDQFSVERPDGSNFTLKIRSTKLEDSAMYFCASSRDTGELFFGEGSRLTVL.

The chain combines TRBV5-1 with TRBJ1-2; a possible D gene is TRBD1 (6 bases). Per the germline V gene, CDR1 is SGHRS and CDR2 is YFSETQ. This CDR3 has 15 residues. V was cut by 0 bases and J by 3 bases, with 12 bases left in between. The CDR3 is CASSLAAGVDYGYTF. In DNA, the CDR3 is TGCGCCAGCAGCTTGGCGGCAGGGGTGGACTATGGCTACACCTTC.